This TCR beta chain was recorded in a study of blood T cell repertoires in COVID-19. Background on the study: The cDNA or gDNA used as material had been derived from T cells, B-cell-depleted T cells, or PBMCs.

The protocol was immunoSEQ multiplex PCR, while the TCRdb copy is restricted to in-frame clones and leaves out a portion. The repertoire holds about 280,000 clones, with more than 80% as singletons. This sequence originates from a woman aged 30 to 39 with acute COVID-19. The sequenced material came from PBMCs or T cells enriched from blood (not recorded which).

Written as DNA, the CDR3 is TGTGCCACCGGGACTAGCGGGAATCAGGGCGGAGAGCAGTTCTTC. Translating it yields CATGTSGNQGGEQFF. The V and J genes are TRBV24-1 and TRBJ2-1, with 13 positions matching TRBD2. The CDR3 loop spans 15 amino acids. The V gene end was trimmed by 9 bases and the J gene end by 10 bases; junction bases not matched to a gene: 11. Germline values: CDR1 KGHDR, CDR2 SFDVKD.